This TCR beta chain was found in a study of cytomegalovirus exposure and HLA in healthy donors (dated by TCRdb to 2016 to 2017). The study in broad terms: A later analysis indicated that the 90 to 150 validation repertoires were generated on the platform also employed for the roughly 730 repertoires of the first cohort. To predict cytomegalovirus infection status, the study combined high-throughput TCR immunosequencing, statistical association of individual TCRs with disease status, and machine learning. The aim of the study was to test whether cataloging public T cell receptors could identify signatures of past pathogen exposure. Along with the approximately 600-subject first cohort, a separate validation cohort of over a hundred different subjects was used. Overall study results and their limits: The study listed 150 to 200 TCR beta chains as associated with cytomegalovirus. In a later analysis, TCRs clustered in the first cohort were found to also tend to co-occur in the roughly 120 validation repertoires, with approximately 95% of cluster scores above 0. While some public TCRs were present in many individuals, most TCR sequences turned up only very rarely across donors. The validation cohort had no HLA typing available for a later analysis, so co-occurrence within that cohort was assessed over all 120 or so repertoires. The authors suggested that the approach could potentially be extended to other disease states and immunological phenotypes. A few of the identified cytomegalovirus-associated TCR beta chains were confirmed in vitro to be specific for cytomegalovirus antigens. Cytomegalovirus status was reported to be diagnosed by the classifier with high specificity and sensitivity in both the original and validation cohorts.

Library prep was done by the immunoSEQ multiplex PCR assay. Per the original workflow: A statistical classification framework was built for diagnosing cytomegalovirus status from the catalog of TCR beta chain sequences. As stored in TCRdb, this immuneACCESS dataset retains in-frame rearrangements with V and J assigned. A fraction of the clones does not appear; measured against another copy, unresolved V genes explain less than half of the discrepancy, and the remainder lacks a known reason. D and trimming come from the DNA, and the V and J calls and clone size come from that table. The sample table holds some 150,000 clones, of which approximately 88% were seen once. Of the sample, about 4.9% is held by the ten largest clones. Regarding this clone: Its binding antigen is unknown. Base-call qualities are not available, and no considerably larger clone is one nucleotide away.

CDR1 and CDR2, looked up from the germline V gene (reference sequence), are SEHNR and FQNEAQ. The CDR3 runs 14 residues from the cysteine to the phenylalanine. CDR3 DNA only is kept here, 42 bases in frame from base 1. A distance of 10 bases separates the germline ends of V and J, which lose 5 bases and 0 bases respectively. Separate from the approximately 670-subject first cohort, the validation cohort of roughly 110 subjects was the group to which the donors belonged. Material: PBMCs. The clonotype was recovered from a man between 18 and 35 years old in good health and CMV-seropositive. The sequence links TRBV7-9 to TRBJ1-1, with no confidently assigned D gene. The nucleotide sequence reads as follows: TGTGCCAGCAGCCCCGGACTGATGAACACTGAAGCTTTCTTT. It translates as CASSPGLMNTEAFF.